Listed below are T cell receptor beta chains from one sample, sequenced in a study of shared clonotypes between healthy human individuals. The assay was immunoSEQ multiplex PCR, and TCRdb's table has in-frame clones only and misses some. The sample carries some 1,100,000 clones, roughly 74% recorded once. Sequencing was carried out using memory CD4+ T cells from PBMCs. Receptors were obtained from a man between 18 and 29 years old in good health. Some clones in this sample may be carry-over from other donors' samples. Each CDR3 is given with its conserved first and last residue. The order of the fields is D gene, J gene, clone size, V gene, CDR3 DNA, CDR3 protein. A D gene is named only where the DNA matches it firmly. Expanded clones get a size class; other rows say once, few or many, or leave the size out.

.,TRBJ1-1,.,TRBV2,TGTGCCAGCTTACGGGGGAACACTGAAGCTTTCTTT,CASLRGNTEAFF
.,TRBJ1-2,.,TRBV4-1,TGCGCCAGCAGCCCCCCCGGTACGGTCCCAGGCTATGGCTACACCTTC,CASSPPGTVPGYGYTF
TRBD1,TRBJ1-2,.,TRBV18,TGTGCCAGCTCACCACAAGGGACAGGGGCGTCCTATGGCTACACCTTC,CASSPQGTGASYGYTF
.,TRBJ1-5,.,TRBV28,TGTGCCAGCAAGGACAGTAATCAGCCCCAGCATTTT,CASKDSNQPQHF
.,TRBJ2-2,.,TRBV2,TGTGCCAGCAGTGCCGGACAATCCGGGGAGCTGTTTTTT,CASSAGQSGELFF
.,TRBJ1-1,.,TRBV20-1,TGCAGTGCTAGAGATGTCCCTGAAGCTTTCTTT,CSARDVPEAFF
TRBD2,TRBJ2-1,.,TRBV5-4,TGTGCCAGCAGCCCCGCCGGGACTAGCGGGCATGGTGAGCAGTTCTTC,CASSPAGTSGHGEQFF
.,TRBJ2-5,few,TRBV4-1,TGCGCCAGCAGCCAAGGGGCAGTCCCTTTTCGGGAGACCCAGTACTTC,CASSQGAVPFRETQYF
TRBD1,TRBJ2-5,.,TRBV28,TGTGCCAGCAATTCCAGGGGGCTTGAGACCCAGTACTTC,CASNSRGLETQYF
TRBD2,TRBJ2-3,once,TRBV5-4,TGTGCCAGCAGCCGACTAGCGGGAGGGACCACAGATACGCAGTATTTT,CASSRLAGGTTDTQYF
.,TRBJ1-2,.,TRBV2,TGTGCCAGCAGTGAAGGGCAGTCTGTTGGCTACACCTTC,CASSEGQSVGYTF
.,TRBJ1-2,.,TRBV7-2,TGTGCCAGCAGCCCCCGGCCCCGGGTCCCTGTGGGTGGCTACACCTTC,CASSPRPRVPVGGYTF
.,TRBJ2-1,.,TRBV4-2,TGTGCCAGCAGCCAACATAGGGGGGGGAGCTCCTACAATGAGCAGTTCTTC,CASSQHRGGSSYNEQFF
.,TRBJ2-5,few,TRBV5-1,TGCGCCAGCAGCTTGGTTGGTGGGGAAGAGACCCAGTACTTC,CASSLVGGEETQYF
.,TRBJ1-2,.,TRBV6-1,TGTGCCAGCAGTGAAGCGGGAGCAGGGTGGGTAATGGACTATGGCTACACCTTC,CASSEAGAGWVMDYGYTF
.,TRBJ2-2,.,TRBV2,TGTGCCAGCAGTAACCACGGGTCGGGATCGGCCGGGGAGCTGTTTTTT,CASSNHGSGSAGELFF
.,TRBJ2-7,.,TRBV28,TGTGCCAGCAGCCCCACGGGGAAGAGCTCCTACGAGCAGTACTTC,CASSPTGKSSYEQYF
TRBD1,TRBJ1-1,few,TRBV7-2,TGTGCCAGCAGCACCCAGGGACAGCCGAACACTGAAGCTTTCTTT,CASSTQGQPNTEAFF
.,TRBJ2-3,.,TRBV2,TGTGCCAGCAGGGATGGGACGAGAGGCGATACGCAGTATTTT,CASRDGTRGDTQYF
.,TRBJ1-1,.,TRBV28,TGTGCCAGCAGCCCAACCGGGGGGGCGGCTTTCTTT,CASSPTGGAAFF
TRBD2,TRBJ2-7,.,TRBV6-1,TGTGCCAGCAGTGAAGCGCTAGCGGGAGGGCTGTACGAGCAGTACTTC,CASSEALAGGLYEQYF
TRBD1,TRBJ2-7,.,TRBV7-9,TGTGCCAGCAGCGGACAGGGCCTCTACGAGCAGTACTTC,CASSGQGLYEQYF
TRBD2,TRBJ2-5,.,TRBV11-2,TGTGCCAGCAGCCCAAGTGCGGGAGGGCGGGAGACCCAGTACTTC,CASSPSAGGRETQYF
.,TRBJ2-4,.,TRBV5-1,TGCGCCAGCAGCTTGGCCGGGAGTTGGGCCAAAAACATTCAGTACTTC,CASSLAGSWAKNIQYF
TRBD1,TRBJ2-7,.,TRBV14,TGTGCCAGCAGCCTTCGGCGGGACAGGGGGCGCGAGCAGTACTTC,CASSLRRDRGREQYF
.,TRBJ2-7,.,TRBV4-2,TGTGCCAGCAGCCAAGGTACCCGGACCTACGAGCAGTACTTC,CASSQGTRTYEQYF
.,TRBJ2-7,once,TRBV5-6,TGTGCCAGCAGCTTACGTGCAGGGGACTACGAGCAGTACTTC,CASSLRAGDYEQYF
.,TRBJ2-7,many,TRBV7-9,TGTGCCAGCAGCCCGAGGGGACACACCTACGAGCAGTACTTC,CASSPRGHTYEQYF
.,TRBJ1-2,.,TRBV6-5,TGTGCCAGCAGCCCCAGCGGGCAGTACTATGGCTACACCTTC,CASSPSGQYYGYTF
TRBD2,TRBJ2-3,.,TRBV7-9,TGTGCCAGCAGCTTGGGTAAGCTAGCGGGGCCCAACACAGATACGCAGTATTTT,CASSLGKLAGPNTDTQYF
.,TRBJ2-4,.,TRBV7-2,TGTGCCAGCAGCTTAAATCAGGGTTATGCCAAAAACATTCAGTACTTC,CASSLNQGYAKNIQYF
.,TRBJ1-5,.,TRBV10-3,TGTGCCATCAGTGAGTCGGGACCGAACAATCAGCCCCAGCATTTT,CAISESGPNNQPQHF
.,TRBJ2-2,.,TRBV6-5,TGTGCCAGCGTAGGGGGATCGGCGAACACCGGGGAGCTGTTTTTT,CASVGGSANTGELFF
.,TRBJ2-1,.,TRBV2,TGTGCCAGCAGTGAACTGGGACCAGAATACAATGAGCAGTTCTTC,CASSELGPEYNEQFF
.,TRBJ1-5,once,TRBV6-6,TGTGCCAGCAGGGGGAGCAGGGGAGGACAGCCCCAGCATTTT,CASRGSRGGQPQHF
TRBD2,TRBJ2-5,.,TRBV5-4,TGTGCCAGCAGCTTGGTTGGCGGGAGACGGGGCGGAGAGACCCAGTACTTC,CASSLVGGRRGGETQYF
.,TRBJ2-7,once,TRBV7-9,TGTGCCAGCCGGACTACTGGCGAGCAGTACTTC,CASRTTGEQYF
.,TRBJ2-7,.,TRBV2,TGTGCCAGCAGTGTCCAGAGCTACGAGCAGTACTTC,CASSVQSYEQYF
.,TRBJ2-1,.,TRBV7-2,TGTGCCAGCAAGAGAGCCTCCTACAATGAGCAGTTCTTC,CASKRASYNEQFF
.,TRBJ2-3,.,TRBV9,TGTGCCAGCAGCGTATCCTCCACAGATACGCAGTATTTT,CASSVSSTDTQYF
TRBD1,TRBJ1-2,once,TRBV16,TGTGCCAGCAGCCAACAACAGGGGGTGATGAGCTACACCTTC,CASSQQQGVMSYTF
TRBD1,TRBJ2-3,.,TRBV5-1,TGCGCCAGCAGCGGACAGGGGCAGGATACGCAGTATTTT,CASSGQGQDTQYF
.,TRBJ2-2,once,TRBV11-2,TGTGCCAGCAGCTTAATACTAGCTGGGACCGGGGAGCTGTTTTTT,CASSLILAGTGELFF
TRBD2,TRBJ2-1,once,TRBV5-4,TGTGCCAGCAGCTTGGGTGGGACTAGCGGTTCCTTTGCGCAGTTCTTC,CASSLGGTSGSFAQFF
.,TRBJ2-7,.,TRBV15,TGTGCCACCAGCAGAGACTATTACGGGGCGTCTTCCTACGAGCAGTACTTC,CATSRDYYGASSYEQYF
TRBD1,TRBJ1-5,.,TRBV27,TGTGCCAGCAGTTTAAAGGGCCAGGGGGTCAATCAGCCCCAGCATTTT,CASSLKGQGVNQPQHF
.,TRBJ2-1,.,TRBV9,TGTGCCAGCAGCGGAGTAGGGGGCTCCTACAATGAGCAGTTCTTC,CASSGVGGSYNEQFF
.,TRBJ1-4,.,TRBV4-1,TGCGCCAGCAGACCTCGGGTGTCTTATAATGAAAAACTGTTTTTT,CASRPRVSYNEKLFF
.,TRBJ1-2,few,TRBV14,TGTGCCAGCAGCCAAGAACGTCACTATGGCTACACCTTC,CASSQERHYGYTF
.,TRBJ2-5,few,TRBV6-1,TGTGCCAGCAGATGGCAAGAGACCCAGTACTTC,CASRWQETQYF
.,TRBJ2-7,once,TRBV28,TGTGCCAGCAGTTTCTCAGGGGAAGCCTACGAGCAGTACTTC,CASSFSGEAYEQYF